The clone carrying this T cell receptor beta chain was seen only a few times. CDR1 LNHDA and CDR2 SQIVND come from the germline V gene (reference sequence). V was cut by 6 bases and J by 0 bases, with 12 bases left in between. This CDR3 is 15 amino acids long. The data are from a study of T-cell memory formation after mild COVID-19. TCRdb itself ran the 5' RACE reads through MiXCR, one entry per CDR3 protein. Among about 90,000 distinct CDR3 sequences listed, roughly 15% were seen once. The source is a man aged 18 to 29 who had mild COVID-19 (a few samples of this study predate the infection). Cell type and time point are not known. V is TRBV19 and J is TRBJ1-5; D gene uncertain. Sequenced material: PBMCs or a T cell subset sorted from them (not recorded which). The CDR3 bases are TGTGCCAGTAGAACCTGTGACTATAGCAATCAGCCCCAGCATTTT. Its protein product is CASRTCDYSNQPQHF. Full variable domain (missing parts from reference TRBV19 and TRBJ1-5): DGGITQSPKYLFRKEGQNVTLSCEQNLNHDAMYWYRQDPGQGLRLIYYSQIVNDFQKGDIAEGYSVSREKKESFPLTVTSAQKNPTAFYLCASRTCDYSNQPQHFGDGTRLSIL.